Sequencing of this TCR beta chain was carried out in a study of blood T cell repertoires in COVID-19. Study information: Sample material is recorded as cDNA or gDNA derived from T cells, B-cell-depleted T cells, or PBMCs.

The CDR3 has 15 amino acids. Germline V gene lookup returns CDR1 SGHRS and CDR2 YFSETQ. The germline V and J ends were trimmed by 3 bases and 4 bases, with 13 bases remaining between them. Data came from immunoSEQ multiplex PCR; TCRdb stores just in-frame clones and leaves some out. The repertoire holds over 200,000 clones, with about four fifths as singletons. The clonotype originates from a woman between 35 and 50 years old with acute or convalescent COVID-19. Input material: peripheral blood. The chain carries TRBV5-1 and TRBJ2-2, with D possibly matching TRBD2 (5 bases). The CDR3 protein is CASSSGLEGTGELFF. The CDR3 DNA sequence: TGCGCCAGCAGCTCGGGTCTTGAGGGCACCGGGGAGCTGTTTTTT.